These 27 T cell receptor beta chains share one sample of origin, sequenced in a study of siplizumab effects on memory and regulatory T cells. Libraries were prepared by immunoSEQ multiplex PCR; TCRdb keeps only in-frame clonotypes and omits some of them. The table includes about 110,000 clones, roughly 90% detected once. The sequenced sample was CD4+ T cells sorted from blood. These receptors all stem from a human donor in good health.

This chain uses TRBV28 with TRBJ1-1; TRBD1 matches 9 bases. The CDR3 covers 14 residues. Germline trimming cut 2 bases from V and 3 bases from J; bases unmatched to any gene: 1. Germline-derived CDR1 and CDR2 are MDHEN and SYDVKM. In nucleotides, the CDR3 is TGTGCCAGCAGTTTAGGGACAGGGTACACTGAAGCTTTCTTT. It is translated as CASSLGTGYTEAFF.

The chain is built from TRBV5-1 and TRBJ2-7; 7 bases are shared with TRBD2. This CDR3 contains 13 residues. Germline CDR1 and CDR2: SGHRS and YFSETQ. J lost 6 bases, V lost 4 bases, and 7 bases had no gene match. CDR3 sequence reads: CASSASGIGEQYF. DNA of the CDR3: TGCGCCAGCAGCGCGAGCGGGATCGGCGAGCAGTACTTC.

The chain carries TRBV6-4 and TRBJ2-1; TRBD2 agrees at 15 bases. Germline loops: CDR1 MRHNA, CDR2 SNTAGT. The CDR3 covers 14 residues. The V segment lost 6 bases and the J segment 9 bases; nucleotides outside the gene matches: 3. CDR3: CASSGLAGGSEQFF. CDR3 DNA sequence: TGTGCCAGCAGCGGACTAGCGGGAGGGAGTGAGCAGTTCTTC.

The DNA for the CDR3 is TGCGCCAGCAGCTTAGAACAGCACTATGGCTACACCTTC. Protein: CASSLEQHYGYTF. The V and J genes are TRBV5-1 and TRBJ1-2; no definite D call. The CDR3 consists of 13 residues. Trimming stripped 2 bases from V and 3 bases from J, with 8 bases between. The V gene's germline CDR1 is SGHRS and CDR2 YFSETQ.

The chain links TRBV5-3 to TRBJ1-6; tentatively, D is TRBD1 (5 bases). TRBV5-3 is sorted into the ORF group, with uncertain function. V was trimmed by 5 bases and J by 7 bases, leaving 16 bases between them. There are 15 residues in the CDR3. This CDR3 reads CARRLGLQANSPLHF. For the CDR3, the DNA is TGTGCCAGAAGACTGGGCTTACAGGCAAATTCACCCCTCCACTTT.

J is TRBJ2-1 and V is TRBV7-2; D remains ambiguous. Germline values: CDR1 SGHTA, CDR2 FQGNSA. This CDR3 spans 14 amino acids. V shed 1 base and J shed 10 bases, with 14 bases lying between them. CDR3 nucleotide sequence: TGTGCCAGCAGCTTAGTGATGGGTTCGCGGGAGCAGTTCTTC. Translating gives CASSLVMGSREQFF.

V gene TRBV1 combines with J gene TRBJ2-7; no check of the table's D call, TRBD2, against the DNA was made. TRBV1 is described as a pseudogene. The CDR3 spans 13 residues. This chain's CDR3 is CTSSQGENYEQYF. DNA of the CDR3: TGCACCAGCAGCCAAGGCGAAAACTACGAGCAGTACTTC.

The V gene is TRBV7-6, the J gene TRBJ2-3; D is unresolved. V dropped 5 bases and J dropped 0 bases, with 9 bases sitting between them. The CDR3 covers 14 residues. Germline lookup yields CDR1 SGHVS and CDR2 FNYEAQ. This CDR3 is CASSGSSSTDTQYF. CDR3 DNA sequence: TGTGCCAGCAGCGGCAGTTCTAGCACAGATACGCAGTATTTT.

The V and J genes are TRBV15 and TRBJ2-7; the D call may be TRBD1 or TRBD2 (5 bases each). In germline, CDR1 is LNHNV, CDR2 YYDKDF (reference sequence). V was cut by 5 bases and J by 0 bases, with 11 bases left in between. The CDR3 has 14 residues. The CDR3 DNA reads TGTGCCACCAGCCGGGACCCAAGCTCCTACGAGCAGTACTTC. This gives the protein CATSRDPSSYEQYF.

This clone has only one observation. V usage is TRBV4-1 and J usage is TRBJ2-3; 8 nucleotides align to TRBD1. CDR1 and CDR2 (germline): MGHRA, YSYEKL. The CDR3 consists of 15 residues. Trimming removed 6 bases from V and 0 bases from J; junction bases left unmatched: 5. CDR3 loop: CASSPDRGSTDTQYF. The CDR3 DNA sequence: TGCGCCAGCAGTCCAGACAGGGGTAGCACAGATACGCAGTATTTT.

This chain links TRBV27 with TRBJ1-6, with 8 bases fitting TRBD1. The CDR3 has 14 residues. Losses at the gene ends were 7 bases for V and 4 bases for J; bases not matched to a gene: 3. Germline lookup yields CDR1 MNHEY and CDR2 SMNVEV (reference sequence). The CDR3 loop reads CASTRQGYNSPLHF. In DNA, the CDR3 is TGTGCCAGCACCCGACAGGGGTATAATTCACCCCTCCACTTT.

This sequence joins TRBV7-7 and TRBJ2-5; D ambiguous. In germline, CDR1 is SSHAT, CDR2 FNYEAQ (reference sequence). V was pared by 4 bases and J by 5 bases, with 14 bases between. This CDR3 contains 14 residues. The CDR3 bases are TGTGCCAGCAGCTCCAACCAGGCCACGGAGACCCAGTACTTC. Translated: CASSSNQATETQYF.

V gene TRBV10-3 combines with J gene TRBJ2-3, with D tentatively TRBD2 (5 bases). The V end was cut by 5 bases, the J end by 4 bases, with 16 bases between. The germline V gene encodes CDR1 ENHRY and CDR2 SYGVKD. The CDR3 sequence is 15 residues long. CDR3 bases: TGTGCCATCAGTCGTTCGGGAACCCACCCAGATACGCAGTATTTT. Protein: CAISRSGTHPDTQYF.

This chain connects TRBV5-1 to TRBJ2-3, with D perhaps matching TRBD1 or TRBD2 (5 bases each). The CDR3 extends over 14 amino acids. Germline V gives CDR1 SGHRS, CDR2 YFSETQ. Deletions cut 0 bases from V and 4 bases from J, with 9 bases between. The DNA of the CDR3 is TGCGCCAGCAGCTTGGCGGGACCCCCAGATACGCAGTATTTT. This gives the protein CASSLAGPPDTQYF.

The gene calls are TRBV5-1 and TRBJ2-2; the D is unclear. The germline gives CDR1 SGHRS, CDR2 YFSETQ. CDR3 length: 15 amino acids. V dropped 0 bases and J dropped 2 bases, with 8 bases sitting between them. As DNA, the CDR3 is TGCGCCAGCAGCTTGGACAGCCCAAACACCGGGGAGCTGTTTTTT. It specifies CASSLDSPNTGELFF.

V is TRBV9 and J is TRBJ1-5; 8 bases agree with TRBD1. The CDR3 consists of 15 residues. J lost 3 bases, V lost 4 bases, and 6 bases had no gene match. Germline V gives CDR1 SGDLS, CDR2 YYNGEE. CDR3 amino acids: CASSPGTGYNQPQHF. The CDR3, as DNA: TGTGCCAGCAGCCCCGGGACAGGTTACAATCAGCCCCAGCATTTT.

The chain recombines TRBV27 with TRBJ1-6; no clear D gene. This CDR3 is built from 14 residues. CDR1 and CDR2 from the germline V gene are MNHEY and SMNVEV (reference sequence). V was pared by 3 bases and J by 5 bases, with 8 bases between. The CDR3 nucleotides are TGTGCCAGCAGTTTTTTTGGGAATAATTCACCCCTCCACTTT. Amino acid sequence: CASSFFGNNSPLHF.

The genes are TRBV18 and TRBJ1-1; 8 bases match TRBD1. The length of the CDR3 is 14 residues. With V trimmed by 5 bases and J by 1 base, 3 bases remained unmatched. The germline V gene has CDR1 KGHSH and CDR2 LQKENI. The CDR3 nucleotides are TGTGCCAGCTCATCTGGACAGGGGAACACTGAAGCTTTCTTT. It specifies CASSSGQGNTEAFF.

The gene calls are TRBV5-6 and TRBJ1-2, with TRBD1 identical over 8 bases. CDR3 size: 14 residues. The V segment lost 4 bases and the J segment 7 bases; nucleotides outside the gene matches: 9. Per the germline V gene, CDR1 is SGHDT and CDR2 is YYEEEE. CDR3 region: CASSQPGQEGGYTF. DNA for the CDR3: TGTGCCAGCAGCCAACCGGGACAGGAAGGTGGCTACACCTTC. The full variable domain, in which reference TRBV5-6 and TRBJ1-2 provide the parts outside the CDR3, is DAGVTQSPTHLIKTRGQQVTLRCSPKSGHDTVSWYQQALGQGPQFIFQYYEEEERQRGNFPDRFSGHQFPNYSSELNVNALLLGDSALYLCASSQPGQEGGYTFGSGTRLTVV.

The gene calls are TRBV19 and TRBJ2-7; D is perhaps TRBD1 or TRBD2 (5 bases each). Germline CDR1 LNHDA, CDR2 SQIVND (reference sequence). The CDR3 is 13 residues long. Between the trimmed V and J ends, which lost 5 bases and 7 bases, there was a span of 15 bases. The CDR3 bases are TGTGCCAGTAGTGCCCAAGCTGAGGGGGAGCAGTACTTC. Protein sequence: CASSAQAEGEQYF.

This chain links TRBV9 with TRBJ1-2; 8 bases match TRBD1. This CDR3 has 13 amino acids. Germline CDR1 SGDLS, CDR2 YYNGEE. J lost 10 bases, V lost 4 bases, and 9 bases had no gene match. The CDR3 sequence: CASSSRGRTTYTF. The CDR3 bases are TGTGCCAGCAGCTCCAGGGGGCGTACGACCTACACCTTC.

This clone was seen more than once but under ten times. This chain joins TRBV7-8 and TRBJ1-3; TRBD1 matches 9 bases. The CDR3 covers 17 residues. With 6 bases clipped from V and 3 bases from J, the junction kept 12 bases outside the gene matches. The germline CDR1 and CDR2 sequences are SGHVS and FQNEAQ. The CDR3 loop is CASSSPDYRGHGNTIYF. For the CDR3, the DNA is TGTGCCAGCAGTTCCCCAGATTACAGGGGGCATGGAAACACCATATATTTT. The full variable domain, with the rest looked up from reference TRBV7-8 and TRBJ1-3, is GAGVSQSPRYKVAKRGQDVALRCDPISGHVSLFWYQQALGQGPEFLTYFQNEAQLDKSGLPSDRFFAERPEGSVSTLKIQRTQQEDSAVYLCASSSPDYRGHGNTIYFGEGSWLTVV.

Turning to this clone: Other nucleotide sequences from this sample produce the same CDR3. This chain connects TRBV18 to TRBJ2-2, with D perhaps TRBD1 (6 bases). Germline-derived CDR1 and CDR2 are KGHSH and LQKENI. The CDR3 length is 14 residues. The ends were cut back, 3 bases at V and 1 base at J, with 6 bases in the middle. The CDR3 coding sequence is TGTGCCAGCTCACCGGGACAGAACACCGGGGAGCTGTTTTTT. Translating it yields CASSPGQNTGELFF.

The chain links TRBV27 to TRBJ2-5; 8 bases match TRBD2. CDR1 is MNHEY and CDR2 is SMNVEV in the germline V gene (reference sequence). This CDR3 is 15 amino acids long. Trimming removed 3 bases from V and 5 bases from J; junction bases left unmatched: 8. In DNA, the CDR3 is TGTGCCAGCAGTTTTGAGGGACGGGAGGGGGAGACCCAGTACTTC. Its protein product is CASSFEGREGETQYF.

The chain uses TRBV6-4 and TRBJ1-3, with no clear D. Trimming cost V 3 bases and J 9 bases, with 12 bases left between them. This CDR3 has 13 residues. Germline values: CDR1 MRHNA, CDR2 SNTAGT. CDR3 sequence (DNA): TGTGCCAGCAGTGAAGGCTGGCGAGTCACCATATATTTT. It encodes CASSEGWRVTIYF.

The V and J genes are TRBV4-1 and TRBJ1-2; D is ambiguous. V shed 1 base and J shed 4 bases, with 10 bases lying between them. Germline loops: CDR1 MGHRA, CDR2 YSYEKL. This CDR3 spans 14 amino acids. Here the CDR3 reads CASSQVPASYGYTF. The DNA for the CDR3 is TGCGCCAGCAGCCAAGTACCGGCTTCCTATGGCTACACCTTC.

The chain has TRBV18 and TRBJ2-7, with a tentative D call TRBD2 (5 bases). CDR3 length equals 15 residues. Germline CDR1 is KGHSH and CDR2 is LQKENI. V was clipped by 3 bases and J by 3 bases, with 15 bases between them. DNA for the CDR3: TGTGCCAGCTCACCTACCGAGTTTCGGGACTACGAGCAGTACTTC. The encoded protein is CASSPTEFRDYEQYF.